This T cell receptor (beta chain) was recovered during a study of T cells after yellow fever vaccination. TCRdb re-called the 5' RACE reads with MiXCR, one entry per CDR3 protein. The profile shows a few hundred thousand distinct CDR3 sequences, 10% to 15% of them singletons. This clonotype was detected only a few times. The CDR3 extends over 12 amino acids. The germline gives CDR1 ENHRY, CDR2 SYGVKD. Trimming removed 8 bases from V and 6 bases from J, with 10 bases in between. This clonotype originated in a man aged 25-40 years who received the YFV17D yellow fever vaccine. The material sequenced was CD4+ T cells sorted from PBMCs, taken 45 days after the yellow fever booster vaccination. The rearrangement links TRBV10-3 to TRBJ2-2, with a tentative D call TRBD1 (5 bases). The DNA of the CDR3 is TGTGCCATCGGGGCGTACGCCGGGGAGCTGTTTTTT. Translation gives CAIGAYAGELFF.